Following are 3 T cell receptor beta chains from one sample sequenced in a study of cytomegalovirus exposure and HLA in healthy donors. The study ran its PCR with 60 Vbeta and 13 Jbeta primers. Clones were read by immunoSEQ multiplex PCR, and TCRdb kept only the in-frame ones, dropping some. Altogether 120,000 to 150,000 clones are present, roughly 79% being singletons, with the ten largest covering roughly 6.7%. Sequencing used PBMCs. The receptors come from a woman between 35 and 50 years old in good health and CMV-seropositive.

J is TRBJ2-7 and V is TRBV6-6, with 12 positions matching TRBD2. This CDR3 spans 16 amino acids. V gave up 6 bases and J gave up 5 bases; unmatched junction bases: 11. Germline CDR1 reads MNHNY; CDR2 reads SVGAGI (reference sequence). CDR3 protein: CASSVPSGGGKNEQYF. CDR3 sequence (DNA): TGTGCCAGCAGCGTTCCTAGCGGGGGGGGAAAAAACGAGCAGTACTTC.

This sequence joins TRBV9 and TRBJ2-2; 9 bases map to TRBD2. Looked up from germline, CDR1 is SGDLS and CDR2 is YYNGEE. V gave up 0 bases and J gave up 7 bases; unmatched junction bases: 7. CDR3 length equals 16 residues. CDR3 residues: CASSVVARGGGGELFF. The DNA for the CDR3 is TGTGCCAGCAGCGTAGTGGCGCGGGGGGGCGGCGGGGAGCTGTTTTTT.

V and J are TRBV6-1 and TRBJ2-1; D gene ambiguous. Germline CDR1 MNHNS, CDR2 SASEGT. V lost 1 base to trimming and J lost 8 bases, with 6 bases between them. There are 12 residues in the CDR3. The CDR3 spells CASSEGQYEQFF. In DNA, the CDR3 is TGTGCCAGCAGTGAAGGGCAATATGAGCAGTTCTTC.